This T cell receptor beta chain was captured by sequencing in a study of PD-L1 blockade in urothelial cancer. Study-wide context: Analysis of the blood was performed 3 weeks (second dose) and 6 weeks after treatment start.

Study-level results: Improved survival was predicted by pretreatment blood TCR clonality below the median.

Comments on this clone: The antigen remains undetermined.

TCRdb keeps only in-frame clones here, not all; method: immunoSEQ multiplex PCR. This table has tens of thousands of clones, around 80% appearing once. All patients carried locally advanced or metastatic urothelial carcinoma. This sequence was found in a man between 70 and 80 years old with urothelial cancer. Source: PBMCs, taken around atezolizumab (anti-PD-L1) treatment.

The CDR3 here is CASSQRTSGGVHEQYF. In DNA, the CDR3 is TGTGCCAGTAGCCAACGGACTAGCGGGGGGGTCCACGAGCAGTACTTC. J is TRBJ2-7 and V is TRBV19; 15 nucleotides line up with TRBD2. The CDR3 is 16 amino acids. Looked up from germline, CDR1 is LNHDA and CDR2 is SQIVND (reference sequence). V was pared by 6 bases and J by 5 bases, with 8 bases of the junction left unmatched.